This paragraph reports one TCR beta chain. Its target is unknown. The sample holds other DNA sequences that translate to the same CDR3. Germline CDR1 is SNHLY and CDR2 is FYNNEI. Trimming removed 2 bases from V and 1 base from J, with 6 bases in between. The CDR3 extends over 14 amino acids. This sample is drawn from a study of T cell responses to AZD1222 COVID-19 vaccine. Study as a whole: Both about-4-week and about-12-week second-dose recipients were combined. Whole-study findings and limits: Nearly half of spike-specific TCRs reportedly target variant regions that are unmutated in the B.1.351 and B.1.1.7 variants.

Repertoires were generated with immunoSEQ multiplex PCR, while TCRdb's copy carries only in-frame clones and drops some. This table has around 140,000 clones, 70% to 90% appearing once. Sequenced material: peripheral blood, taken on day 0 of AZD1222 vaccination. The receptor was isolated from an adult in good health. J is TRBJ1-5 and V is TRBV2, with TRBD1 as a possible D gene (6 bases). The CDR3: CASSEQGSNQPQHF. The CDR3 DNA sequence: TGTGCCAGCAGTGAACAGGGGAGCAATCAGCCCCAGCATTTT.